These T cell receptor beta chains were read from a single sample in a study of tumor and adjacent non-tumor tissue in lung cancer. TCRdb re-derived calls from the multiplex PCR reads in MiXCR, one entry per CDR3 protein. The data show approximately 90,000 distinct CDR3 sequences, with less than 80% seen just once and around 18% held by the top ten. The sample comprised lung tumor tissue. The receptors were sampled from a man in his 60s with non-small cell lung cancer. Each CDR3 is given with its conserved first and last residue. Fields, in order: D gene, clone size, V gene, J gene, CDR3 DNA, CDR3 protein. D genes are given only for firm matches. Not every row has a clone size; where given, it reads once, few, many or a size class.

TRBD1	few	TRBV28	TRBJ2-1	TGTGCCAGCAGTTCCCCCGGGATAGGGGGCGCAGGGTCCTACAATGAGCAGTTCTTC	CASSSPGIGGAGSYNEQFF
NA	NA	TRBV20-1	TRBJ2-3	TGCAGTACCGCGAATTTGGGGTGCCCCACAGATACGCAGTATTTT	CSTANLGCPTDTQYF
NA	many	TRBV6-2/TRBV6-3	TRBJ2-2	TGTGCCAGCAGTTTCAAGACCGGGGAGCTGTTTTTT	CASSFKTGELFF
NA	NA	TRBV4-1	TRBJ2-7	TGCGGCAGCAGCCAAGAGGTACACGGTTTATCCTACGAGCAGTACTTC	CGSSQEVHGLSYEQYF
NA	NA	TRBV9	TRBJ2-7	TGTGCCAGCAACGTAACGGGGTCCCACGAGCAGTACTTC	CASNVTGSHEQYF
TRBD1	NA	TRBV6-1	TRBJ1-5	TGTGCCGGCAACCCCCCAGGAGGACAGGGGTTGGTTAGCAATCGGCTCCAGCATTTT	CAGNPPGGQGLVSNRLQHF
NA	NA	TRBV11-3	TRBJ2-5	TGTGCCCGCAGACCCCGAGGTGGGGACGACACCCAGTACTTC	CARRPRGGDDTQYF
NA	NA	TRBV19	TRBJ1-1	TGTGCCAGTATCGCTTGGGGCGAGACTGAAGCTTTCTTT	CASIAWGETEAFF
NA	NA	TRBV12-3/TRBV12-4	TRBJ1-5	TGTGCCAGCAGTTTAATGTTGTACACCTACGGCAATCAGCCCCAGCATTTT	CASSLMLYTYGNQPQHF
TRBD1	many	TRBV6-2/TRBV6-3	TRBJ1-5	TGTGCCAGCAGTTCGGGACAGGGCTCTCCCCAGCATTTT	CASSSGQGSPQHF
TRBD1	NA	TRBV4-1	TRBJ2-2	TGCGCCAGCAGCCAAAATGACAGGGGGCTCAGGGCCGGGGAGCTGTTTTTT	CASSQNDRGLRAGELFF
NA	few	TRBV5-1	TRBJ2-1	TGCGCCAGCAGTTTACAGGCTACCTCCTACAATGAGCAGTTCTTC	CASSLQATSYNEQFF
NA	few	TRBV11-2	TRBJ2-5	TGTGCCAGCAGTTTAGTCCAAGATACCCAGTACTTC	CASSLVQDTQYF
TRBD1	NA	TRBV4-1	TRBJ2-1	TGCACCAGCAGCCAAGAGACAGGGGGCAATGAGCAGTTCTTC	CTSSQETGGNEQFF
NA	once	TRBV11-2	TRBJ2-7	TGTGCCAGCACCCACTCGGGGCTAGCTGGAGGGCTATCGGGATACGAGCGGTACTTC	CASTHSGLAGGLSGYERYF
TRBD2	NA	TRBV5-1	TRBJ2-5	TGCGCCAGCTTTACCCCTAGCGGGGGCCGTGAGATCCAGTACTTC	CASFTPSGGREIQYF
NA	NA	TRBV4-1	TRBJ1-2	TGCGCCAGCAGCCAACTGTCAGACACTAACTATGGCTACACTTTC	CASSQLSDTNYGYTF
TRBD2	NA	TRBV29-1	TRBJ2-3	TGCAGCGTTGAGCGGGAGGGTGGCACAGATACGCAGTATTTT	CSVEREGGTDTQYF
NA	NA	TRBV7-8	TRBJ1-4	TGTGCCAGCAACCCACCAGGGAAGTCAGATGTTGAAAAACTGTTTTTT	CASNPPGKSDVEKLFF
NA	few	TRBV7-2	TRBJ2-3	TGTGCCAGCAGTTTAATCAGCGTCGATACGCAGTATTTT	CASSLISVDTQYF
TRBD1	NA	TRBV6-2/TRBV6-3	TRBJ2-2	TGTGCCAGCAGTTACTTGGGGACAGTTGGTACCGGGGAGTTGTTTTTT	CASSYLGTVGTGELFF
NA	NA	TRBV11-2	TRBJ1-6	TGTGCCAGCAGCTTGTCAGACTACTATAATTCACCCCTCCACTTT	CASSLSDYYNSPLHF
NA	once	TRBV27	TRBJ2-7	TGTGCCAGCAGTCCCTCGCAGGGCCCCTACGAGCAGTACTTC	CASSPSQGPYEQYF
NA	NA	TRBV7-2	TRBJ2-1	TGTGCCAGCAGCTCATCAGGAGGCAGGTCCTACAATGAGCAGTTCTTC	CASSSSGGRSYNEQFF
NA	NA	TRBV6-5	TRBJ2-2	TGTGTCAGCACCTTAGGAGTGCCAGGGGCGAACACCGGGGAGCTGCTTTTT	CVSTLGVPGANTGELLF
NA	NA	TRBV29-1	TRBJ2-6	TGCAGCGTGGGAGCGAGATCTGGGGCCAACGTCCTGACTTTC	CSVGARSGANVLTF
TRBD2	NA	TRBV28	TRBJ2-1	TGCGCCAGCAGCGACCCGGGACTAGCGGGAGTAAATGAGCGGTTCTTC	CASSDPGLAGVNERFF
TRBD2	many	TRBV7-9	TRBJ2-1	TGTGCCAGCAGCACTACCCTACTAGCGGAGACCTACAATGAGCAGTTCTTC	CASSTTLLAETYNEQFF
NA	many	TRBV7-9	TRBJ1-5	TGTGCCAGCAGCACTACAGGTAGCAATCAGCCCCAGCATTTT	CASSTTGSNQPQHF
NA	NA	TRBV11-1	TRBJ1-1	TGTGCCAGCAGCTTATTTGACGGGACCCTGAACACTGAAGCTTTCTTT	CASSLFDGTLNTEAFF
NA	once	TRBV29-1	TRBJ2-5	TGCAGCGTTGTGGCGTGGGACCAAGAGACCCAGTACTTC	CSVVAWDQETQYF